This T cell receptor (beta chain) was obtained from a study of shared clonotypes between healthy human individuals. Only in-frame clones appear in the TCRdb table, and some are missing; sequencing was by immunoSEQ multiplex PCR. The data show about 2.3 million clones, 85% to 95% seen once. The CDR3 runs to 15 residues. V lost 5 bases, J lost 14 bases, and 25 bases lay in between. In germline, CDR1 is SGHTA, CDR2 FQGTGA. The sequence derives from a man aged 18 to 30 in good health. Some clones in this sample may be carry-over from other donors' samples. The sequenced sample consisted of naive CD4+ T cells from PBMCs. Regarding subset: CD45RA+ positively selected. This chain connects TRBV7-3 to TRBJ2-1; D possibly corresponds to TRBD2 (7 bases). In DNA, the CDR3 is TGTGCCAGCAGCCCCCTGGGGGCTAGCGGAAGAGTGGAGTTCTTC. This encodes CASSPLGASGRVEFF.